Listed below are T cell receptor beta chains from one sample, sequenced in a study of CD8 T cells in ankylosing spondylitis. TCRdb re-analysed the 5' RACE reads in MiXCR, keeping a single row per CDR3 protein. In the table there are 750,000 to 850,000 distinct CDR3 sequences, about 12% of which are singletons. Sequencing was performed on blood, either unsorted or a sorted T cell fraction (not recorded which). The receptor set was obtained from a male donor with ankylosing spondylitis. Both conserved end residues are part of each CDR3.

V gene	J gene	CDR3 protein
TRBV12-3/TRBV12-4	TRBJ1-5	CASSPRLGRGNQPQHF
TRBV20-1	TRBJ2-4	CSAPDESKNIQYF
TRBV6-6	TRBJ2-4	CASSAIGGIQYF
TRBV12-3/TRBV12-4	TRBJ1-1	CASSFPTENTEAFF
TRBV7-2	TRBJ2-5	CASSLGLGGGETQYF
TRBV12-5	TRBJ2-3	CASGLDRSHTQYF
TRBV7-6	TRBJ2-5	CASSPSGLGETQYF
TRBV4-3	TRBJ2-7	CASSQEWRSYEQYF
TRBV20-1	TRBJ2-3	CCARDPPGRGTDTQYF
TRBV21-1	TRBJ1-5	CASSEKAGPHDSNQPQHF
TRBV24-1	TRBJ2-3	CATSGRLGSVYTQYF
TRBV9	TRBJ2-2	CASTLSWTGSNTGELFF
TRBV15	TRBJ1-5	CATSRARTLGGNQPQHF
TRBV5-6	TRBJ1-2	CASSLFKNYGYTF
TRBV10-3	TRBJ2-4	CAISESGTGNIQYF
TRBV3-1	TRBJ1-6	CASSLRDSRSPLHF
TRBV27	TRBJ1-5	CASSPSLRGRSNQPQHF
TRBV20-1	TRBJ2-2	CSAVHPFGAGELFF
TRBV7-9	TRBJ2-3	CASRSGTSGDTQYF
TRBV28	TRBJ2-1	CASSLTSPYNEQFF
TRBV5-1	TRBJ2-7	CASRDRGYEQYF
TRBV11-2	TRBJ2-1	CASSPPRAGAPAHNEQFF
TRBV6-2/TRBV6-3	TRBJ2-1	CASSPLSVVGNEQFF
TRBV7-9	TRBJ1-1	CASSLARGTDTEAFF
TRBV27	TRBJ2-2	CASRAAAVTSGRRNTGELFF
TRBV10-3	TRBJ2-1	CAISASYNEQFF